This T cell receptor (beta chain) was retrieved from a study of blood T cell repertoires in COVID-19. Study details: COVID-19 samples from acute and convalescent phases originated in the United States, Italy and Spain. PBMCs, B-cell-depleted T cells, or T cells provided the cDNA or gDNA that made up the material.

This CDR3 has 16 amino acids. In germline, CDR1 is SGHRS, CDR2 YFSETQ. The V gene end was trimmed by 3 bases and the J gene end by 7 bases; junction bases not matched to a gene: 9. In the source study's methods: Estimation of nucleated cell counts was performed using reference gene primer amplification. Only in-frame clones appear in the TCRdb table, and some are missing; sequencing was by immunoSEQ multiplex PCR. That table is the source of V, J and clone size, and D and trimming were worked out from the DNA. The sample has 97,000 or so clones, 60% to 80% seen once. The rearrangement joins TRBV5-1 to TRBJ2-1, with 11 bases lining up with TRBD2. This clonotype was obtained from a man in his sixties with active or convalescent COVID-19. The material sequenced was peripheral blood. CDR3 sequence reads: CASSWPLAGERNEQFF. The CDR3 region has the DNA TGCGCCAGCAGCTGGCCACTAGCGGGAGAAAGGAATGAGCAGTTCTTC. The full variable domain, its missing parts supplied by reference TRBV5-1 and TRBJ2-1, is KAGVTQTPRYLIKTRGQQVTLSCSPISGHRSVSWYQQTPGQGLQFLFEYFSETQRNKGNFPGRFSGRQFSNSRSEMNVSTLELGDSALYLCASSWPLAGERNEQFFGPGTRLTVL.